Sequencing of this T cell receptor (beta chain) was carried out in a study of CD8 T cells in Susac syndrome. Overall study context: The sequenced Susac syndrome patients comprised 5 or 6 with active disease and fewer than 10 in remission. There were Susac syndrome patients who were therapy-naive at blood draw, others on corticosteroids, and others on intravenous immunoglobulin alone.

With V trimmed by 0 bases and J by 3 bases, 0 bases remained unmatched. The CDR3 is made up of 13 amino acids. CDR1 is SGDLS, CDR2 YYNGEE, per germline. Reverse transcription of roughly 0.5 to 1 ug RNA was carried out with random hexamers. One entry per CDR3 protein, called by TCRdb with MiXCR from the immunoSEQ multiplex PCR reads. Among under 250,000 distinct CDR3 sequences listed, approximately 94% were seen once. V usage is TRBV9 and J usage is TRBJ2-7; 7 nucleotides line up with TRBD1. Material for sequencing was CD4+ T cells from PBMCs. This TCR was sampled from a human donor with Susac syndrome. The CDR3: CASSVGDSYEQYF. CDR3 in DNA: TGTGCCAGCAGCGTAGGGGACAGCTACGAGCAGTACTTC.